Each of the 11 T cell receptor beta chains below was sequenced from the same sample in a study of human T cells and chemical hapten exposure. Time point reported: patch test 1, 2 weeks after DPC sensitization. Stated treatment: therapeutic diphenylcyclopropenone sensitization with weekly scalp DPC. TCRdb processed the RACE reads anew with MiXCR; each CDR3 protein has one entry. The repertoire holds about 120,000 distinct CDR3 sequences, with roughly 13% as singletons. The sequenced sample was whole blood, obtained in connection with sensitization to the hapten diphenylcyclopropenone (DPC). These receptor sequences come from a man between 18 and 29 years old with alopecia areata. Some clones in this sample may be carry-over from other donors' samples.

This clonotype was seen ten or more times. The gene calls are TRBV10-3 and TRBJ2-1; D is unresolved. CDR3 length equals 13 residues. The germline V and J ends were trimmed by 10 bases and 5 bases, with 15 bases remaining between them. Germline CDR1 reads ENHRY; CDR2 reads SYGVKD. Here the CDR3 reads CATGLGSHNEQFF. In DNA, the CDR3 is TGTGCCACTGGGTTGGGGTCCCACAATGAGCAGTTCTTC.

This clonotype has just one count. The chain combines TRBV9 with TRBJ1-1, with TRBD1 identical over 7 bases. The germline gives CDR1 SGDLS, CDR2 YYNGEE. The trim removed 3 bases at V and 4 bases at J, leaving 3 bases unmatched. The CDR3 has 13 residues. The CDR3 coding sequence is TGTGCCAGCAGCGGGACAGGCGGCACTGAAGCTTTCTTT. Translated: CASSGTGGTEAFF. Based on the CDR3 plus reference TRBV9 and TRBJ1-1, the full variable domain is DSGVTQTPKHLITATGQRVTLRCSPRSGDLSVYWYQQSLDQGLQFLIQYYNGEERAKGNILERFSAQQFPDLHSELNLSSLELGDSALYFCASSGTGGTEAFFGQGTRLTVV.

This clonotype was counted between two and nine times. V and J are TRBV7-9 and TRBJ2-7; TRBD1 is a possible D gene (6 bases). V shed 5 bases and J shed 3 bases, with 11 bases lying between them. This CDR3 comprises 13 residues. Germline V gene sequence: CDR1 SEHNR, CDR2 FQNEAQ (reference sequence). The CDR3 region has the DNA TGTGCCAGCAGCGGGGACATCAGCTACGAGCAGTACGTC. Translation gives CASSGDISYEQYV.

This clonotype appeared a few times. The CDR3 is CASGLFWGLAEAFF. In nucleotides, the CDR3 is TGTGCTAGTGGTTTGTTCTGGGGCCTGGCTGAAGCTTTCTTT. This chain uses TRBV12-5 with TRBJ1-1; a weak D match, TRBD1 (5 bases). The CDR3 loop spans 14 amino acids. Trimming took off 2 bases at V and 6 bases at J, with 13 bases between the two ends. From germline, CDR1 is LGHNT and CDR2 FRNRAP.

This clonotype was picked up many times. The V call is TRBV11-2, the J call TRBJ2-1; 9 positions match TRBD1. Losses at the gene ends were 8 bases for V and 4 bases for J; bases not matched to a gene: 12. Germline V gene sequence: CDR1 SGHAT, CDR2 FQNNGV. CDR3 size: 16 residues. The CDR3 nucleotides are TGTGCCAGCTTCGCCCTACCGGGACAGGGATACAATGAGCAGTTCTTC. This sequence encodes CASFALPGQGYNEQFF.

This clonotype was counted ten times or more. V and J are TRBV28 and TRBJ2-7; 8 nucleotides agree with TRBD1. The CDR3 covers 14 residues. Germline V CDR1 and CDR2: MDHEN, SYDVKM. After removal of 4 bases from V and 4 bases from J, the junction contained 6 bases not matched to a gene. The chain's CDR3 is CASSSQGDPYEQYF. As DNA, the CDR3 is TGTGCCAGCAGTTCACAGGGGGACCCTTACGAGCAGTACTTC.

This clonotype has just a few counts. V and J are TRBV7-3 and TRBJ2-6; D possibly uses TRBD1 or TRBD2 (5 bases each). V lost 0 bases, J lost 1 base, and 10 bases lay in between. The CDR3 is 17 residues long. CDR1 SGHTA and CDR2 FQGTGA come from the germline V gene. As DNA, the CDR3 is TGTGCCAGCAGCTTAACAGGGACGTTTTCTGGGGCCAACGTCCTGACTTTC. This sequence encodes CASSLTGTFSGANVLTF. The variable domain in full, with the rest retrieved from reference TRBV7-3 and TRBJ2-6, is GAGVSQTPSNKVTEKGKYVELRCDPISGHTALYWYRQSLGQGPEFLIYFQGTGAADDSGLPNDRFFAVRPEGSVSTLKIQRTERGDSAVYLCASSLTGTFSGANVLTFGAGSRLTVL.

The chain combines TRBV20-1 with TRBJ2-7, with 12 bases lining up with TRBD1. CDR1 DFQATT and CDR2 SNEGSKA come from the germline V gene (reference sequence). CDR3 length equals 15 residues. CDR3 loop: CRDWDRGPPTYEQYV. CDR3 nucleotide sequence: TGCAGAGACTGGGACAGGGGGCCGCCAACCTACGAGCAGTACGTC.

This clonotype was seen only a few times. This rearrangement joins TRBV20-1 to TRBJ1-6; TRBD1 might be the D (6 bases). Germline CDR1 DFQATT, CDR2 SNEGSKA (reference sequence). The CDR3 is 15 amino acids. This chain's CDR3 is CSAPVQGLYNSPLHF. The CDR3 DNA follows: TGCAGCGCGCCGGTACAGGGCCTCTATAATTCACCCCTCCACTTT.

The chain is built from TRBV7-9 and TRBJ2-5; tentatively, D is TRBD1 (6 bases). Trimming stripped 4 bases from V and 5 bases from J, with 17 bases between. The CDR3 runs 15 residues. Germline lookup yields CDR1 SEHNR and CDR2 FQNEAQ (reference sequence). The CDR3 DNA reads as TGTGCCAGCAGCTCCAAGGACAGTACGGGGGAGACCCAGTACTTC. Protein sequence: CASSSKDSTGETQYF. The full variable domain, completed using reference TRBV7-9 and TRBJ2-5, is DTGVSQNPRHKITKRGQNVTFRCDPISEHNRLYWYRQTLGQGPEFLTYFQNEAQLEKSRLLSDRFSAERPKGSFSTLEIQRTEQGDSAMYLCASSSKDSTGETQYFGPGTRLLVL.

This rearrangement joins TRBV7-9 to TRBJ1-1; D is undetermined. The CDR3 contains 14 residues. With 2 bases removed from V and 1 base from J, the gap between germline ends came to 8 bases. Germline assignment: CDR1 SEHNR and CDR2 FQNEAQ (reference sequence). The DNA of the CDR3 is TGTGCCAGCAGCTTACGACGGAAGAACACTGAAGCTTTCTTT. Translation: CASSLRRKNTEAFF.